Listed below are T cell receptor beta chains from one sample, sequenced in a study of regulatory T cells in long-lasting Graves disease. TCRdb re-derived calls from the multiplex PCR reads in MiXCR, one entry per CDR3 protein. The repertoire holds fewer than 450,000 distinct CDR3 sequences, with 15% as singletons. This sample was shared with a second study, whose subject was T cells in Graves' hyperthyroidism and ophthalmopathy.

The sample here was peripheral blood mononuclear cells (PBMCs), taken at new diagnosis, from a patient treated with antithyroid drugs. The receptors derive from a woman between 40 and 50 years old with Graves disease. Both conserved end residues are part of each CDR3. The D gene is left open where the match is weak. Size values are once, few and many counts, or a class for expanded clones, and some rows have none.

TRBJ1-3,TRBD1,TRBV9,many,TGTGCCAGCAGCGTCGACCAGGGGGCCACTGGAAACACCATATATTTT,CASSVDQGATGNTIYF
TRBJ2-2,NA,TRBV27,many,TGTGCCAGCAGTTACGTCTGGAGGCCGTCTTACACCGGGGAGCTGTTTTTT,CASSYVWRPSYTGELFF
TRBJ2-3,NA,TRBV12-3/TRBV12-4,many,TGTGCCAGCAGTGATAGAGGGGATACGCAGTATTTT,CASSDRGDTQYF
TRBJ2-1,NA,TRBV24-1,many,TGTGCCACCAGTGGACTAGAGCAGGACAATGAGCAGTTCTTC,CATSGLEQDNEQFF
TRBJ1-2,NA,TRBV6-1,few,TGTGCCAGCAGTGATACAGGGCGTTTTGGCTACACCTTC,CASSDTGRFGYTF
TRBJ1-5,NA,TRBV27,many,TGTGCCAGCAGTTGGGGTTTCAATCAGCCCCAGCATTTT,CASSWGFNQPQHF
TRBJ1-1,TRBD1,TRBV6-5,NA,TGTGCCAGCAGTTACTTAGACAGGGCTGAAGCTTTCTTT,CASSYLDRAEAFF
TRBJ2-3,NA,TRBV19,NA,TGTGCCAGTAGTATAGGCTTGAGGGGATACACAGATACGCAGTATTTT,CASSIGLRGYTDTQYF
TRBJ2-7,TRBD1,TRBV7-6,many,TGTGCCAGCAGCTTGAGCCAGGGGGCACAGGAGCAGTACTTC,CASSLSQGAQEQYF
TRBJ2-1,TRBD2,TRBV20-1,few,TGCAGTGCTAGAGTGGCTAGCGGGAGCTCCTACAATGAGCAGTTCTTC,CSARVASGSSYNEQFF
TRBJ1-5,NA,TRBV6-2/TRBV6-3,NA,TGTGCCAGCAGTTATTTGAGCAATCAGCCCCAGCATTTT,CASSYLSNQPQHF
TRBJ2-5,TRBD2,TRBV24-1,NA,TGTGCCACCACCCCGGTCCCCGGCAGGTGGGGACTAGCGGGAGTAGAGACCCAGTACTTC,CATTPVPGRWGLAGVETQYF
TRBJ2-1,TRBD1,TRBV6-2/TRBV6-3,NA,TGTGCCAGCAGTTACCGACAGGGGACGGGTCGCTACAATGAGCAGTTCTTC,CASSYRQGTGRYNEQFF
TRBJ2-3,TRBD1,TRBV24-1,NA,TGTGCCACCAGTGATTTTGGGACAGGTGCCACAGATACGCAGTATTTT,CATSDFGTGATDTQYF
TRBJ2-1,TRBD2,TRBV29-1,few,TGCAGCGTTCAACCGGGACTAGCGGCTTACAATGAGCAGTTCTTC,CSVQPGLAAYNEQFF
TRBJ1-1,NA,TRBV5-1,many,TGCGCCAGCAGCTCGAACCCTACAATGAACACTGAAGCTTTCTTT,CASSSNPTMNTEAFF
TRBJ2-1,TRBD2,TRBV27,many,TGTGCCAGCAGTTTATCGTGGCGTCTAGCGGGAGGGGATGAGCAGTTCTTC,CASSLSWRLAGGDEQFF
TRBJ2-3,TRBD2,TRBV11-3,few,TGTGCCAGCAGCTTAGGATCCAGCGGGAGTAGCACAGATACGCAGTATTTT,CASSLGSSGSSTDTQYF
TRBJ2-5,TRBD1,TRBV24-1,few,TGTGCCACCAGTGACAACAGGGGGCCAGAGACCCAGTACTTC,CATSDNRGPETQYF
TRBJ2-3,NA,TRBV4-1,NA,TGCGCCAGCAGTCGTCTGACTAGCACAGATACGCAGTATTTT,CASSRLTSTDTQYF
TRBJ1-3,NA,TRBV6-2/TRBV6-3,NA,TGTGCCACCAGGGGAGATTTCAGCTCTGGAAACACCATATATTTT,CATRGDFSSGNTIYF
TRBJ2-5,NA,TRBV10-3,many,TGTGCCATCAGTGACCCAGGGGAGGACTTGCGGGAGACCCAGTACTTC,CAISDPGEDLRETQYF
TRBJ2-5,TRBD1,TRBV27,NA,TGTGCCAGCAGTTACTACAGGGGAGAGACCCAGTACTTC,CASSYYRGETQYF
TRBJ2-5,NA,TRBV28,many,TGTGCCAGCAGTAGATCCGGTGGAGAGACCCAGTACTTC,CASSRSGGETQYF
TRBJ2-2,TRBD2,TRBV13,NA,TGTGCCAGCAGCTTAACTAGCGGGAGCTTTTCGAACACCGGGGAGCTGTTTTTT,CASSLTSGSFSNTGELFF
TRBJ2-2,TRBD2,TRBV5-1,few,TGCGCCAGCAGCTTGGAGGCGGGAGCGGTCACCGGGGAGCTGTTTTTT,CASSLEAGAVTGELFF
TRBJ2-3,TRBD1,TRBV29-1,NA,TGCAGCGTTGAAGACGTCGACAGGGATCCAGATACGCAGTATTTT,CSVEDVDRDPDTQYF